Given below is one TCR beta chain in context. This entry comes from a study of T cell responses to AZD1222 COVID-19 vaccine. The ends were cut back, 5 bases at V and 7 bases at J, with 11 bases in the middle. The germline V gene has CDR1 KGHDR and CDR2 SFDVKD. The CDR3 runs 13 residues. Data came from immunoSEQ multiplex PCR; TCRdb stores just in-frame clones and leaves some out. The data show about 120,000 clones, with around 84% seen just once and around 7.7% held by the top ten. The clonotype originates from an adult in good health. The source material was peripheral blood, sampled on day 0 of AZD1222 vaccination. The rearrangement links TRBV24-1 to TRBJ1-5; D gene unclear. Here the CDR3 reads CATSGRAGQPQHF. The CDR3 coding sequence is TGTGCCACCAGTGGAAGGGCGGGACAGCCCCAGCATTTT.